This is a list of T cell receptor beta chains from one sample in a study of identical twins. Each CDR3 protein gets one entry after TCRdb re-called the 5' RACE reads with MiXCR. The top ten hold approximately 0.9% of the sample, which has around 480,000 distinct CDR3 sequences, roughly an eighth seen once. These data were also filed under a second study, of yellow fever vaccine responses in identical twins.

Sequenced material: CD4+ T cells sorted from blood. The source is a woman under 30 in good health. The CDR3 runs from the conserved cysteine through the conserved F or W. Fields, in order: clone size, J gene, V gene, D gene, CDR3 DNA, CDR3 protein. D genes are given only for firm matches. Size tells how often a clone was seen (once, few, many) or the class of an expanded clone, and some rows leave it out.

clone_size: NA
j_call: TRBJ2-5
v_call: TRBV2
d_call: NA
cdr3_nt: TGTGCCAGCACTACACCAACCGGGACAGCGGGGCAGACCCAGTACTTC
cdr3_aa: CASTTPTGTAGQTQYF

clone_size: NA
j_call: TRBJ2-6
v_call: TRBV5-1
d_call: NA
cdr3_nt: TGCGCCAGCACGTCGGGGGAGGCCACTGGGGCCAACGTCCTGACTTTC
cdr3_aa: CASTSGEATGANVLTF

clone_size: NA
j_call: TRBJ2-3
v_call: TRBV12-3/TRBV12-4
d_call: TRBD1
cdr3_nt: TGTGCCAGCAGTGCCCAACTACAGGGGTCCTCAGATACGCAGTATTTT
cdr3_aa: CASSAQLQGSSDTQYF

clone_size: NA
j_call: TRBJ1-3
v_call: TRBV14
d_call: TRBD1
cdr3_nt: TGTGCCAGCAGCGACCTCCGACAGGGTAAATCGGACACCATATATTTT
cdr3_aa: CASSDLRQGKSDTIYF

clone_size: few
j_call: TRBJ2-3
v_call: TRBV7-8
d_call: TRBD2
cdr3_nt: TGTGCCAGCAGCATAAAACGGGTAGCGGGAGGTGTCACAGATACGCAGTATTTT
cdr3_aa: CASSIKRVAGGVTDTQYF

clone_size: NA
j_call: TRBJ2-1
v_call: TRBV24-1
d_call: TRBD2
cdr3_nt: TGTGCCACCAGTGTCAGCGGGAGTAGTTACTATGAGCAGTTCTTC
cdr3_aa: CATSVSGSSYYEQFF

clone_size: NA
j_call: TRBJ2-2
v_call: TRBV12-3/TRBV12-4
d_call: NA
cdr3_nt: TGTGCCAGCACCAAAAGGGCGGACCTGAACACCGGGGAGCTGTTTTTT
cdr3_aa: CASTKRADLNTGELFF

clone_size: NA
j_call: TRBJ2-1
v_call: TRBV14
d_call: NA
cdr3_nt: TGTGCCAGCAGCCAAGACGCTTGGGGGCTGGAGTTCTTC
cdr3_aa: CASSQDAWGLEFF

clone_size: NA
j_call: TRBJ2-3
v_call: TRBV5-4
d_call: TRBD2
cdr3_nt: TGTGCCAGCAGCCCACGTGGTAACGGGGGAGGGACAGATACGCAGTATTTT
cdr3_aa: CASSPRGNGGGTDTQYF

clone_size: NA
j_call: TRBJ2-3
v_call: TRBV7-3
d_call: NA
cdr3_nt: TGTGCCAGCGGGGGTACAGATACGCAGTATTTT
cdr3_aa: CASGGTDTQYF

clone_size: many
j_call: TRBJ2-4
v_call: TRBV5-1
d_call: NA
cdr3_nt: TGCGCCAGCAGCGTTCCCCAGCTAGCCAAAAACATTCAGTACTTC
cdr3_aa: CASSVPQLAKNIQYF

clone_size: many
j_call: TRBJ1-1
v_call: TRBV12-3/TRBV12-4
d_call: NA
cdr3_nt: TGTGCCAGCGGTAGGAACACTGAAGCTTTCTTT
cdr3_aa: CASGRNTEAFF

clone_size: NA
j_call: TRBJ2-1
v_call: TRBV7-9
d_call: NA
cdr3_nt: TGTGCCAGCAGCTTAGAAGTTTTCTTC
cdr3_aa: CASSLEVFF

clone_size: NA
j_call: TRBJ2-3
v_call: TRBV11-1
d_call: NA
cdr3_nt: TGTGCCAGCAGCTTAGTGAGGGGGGGCTTGAAAACGTACACAGATACGCAGTATTTT
cdr3_aa: CASSLVRGGLKTYTDTQYF

clone_size: NA
j_call: TRBJ2-1
v_call: TRBV29-1
d_call: TRBD1
cdr3_nt: TGCAGCGTTTCTCGTCGATCCGACAGGGGTAGTGAGCAGTTCTTC
cdr3_aa: CSVSRRSDRGSEQFF

clone_size: few
j_call: TRBJ2-7
v_call: TRBV6-6
d_call: NA
cdr3_nt: TGTGCCAGCAGTAAGGGAGTCTCCTACGAGCAGTACTTC
cdr3_aa: CASSKGVSYEQYF

clone_size: NA
j_call: TRBJ1-2
v_call: TRBV6-2/TRBV6-3
d_call: TRBD1
cdr3_nt: TGTGCCAGCAGTTATGACAGGGGGCTCACCTATGGCTACACCTTC
cdr3_aa: CASSYDRGLTYGYTF

clone_size: many
j_call: TRBJ1-1
v_call: TRBV6-1
d_call: NA
cdr3_nt: TGTGCCAGCAGCAGGGATTTGTTGGGCACTGAAGCTTTCTTT
cdr3_aa: CASSRDLLGTEAFF

clone_size: NA
j_call: TRBJ2-3
v_call: TRBV7-9
d_call: NA
cdr3_nt: TGTGCCAGCAGCCTCCGGGAGACTGACACAGATACGCAGTATTTT
cdr3_aa: CASSLRETDTDTQYF

clone_size: NA
j_call: TRBJ2-5
v_call: TRBV6-5
d_call: NA
cdr3_nt: TGTGCCAGCAGTTACCAGGGGGGGGCCTCAGAGACCCAGTACTTC
cdr3_aa: CASSYQGGASETQYF

clone_size: NA
j_call: TRBJ2-1
v_call: TRBV7-9
d_call: NA
cdr3_nt: TGTGCCAGCAGCCTAGGGTCGGGGATTGGGAATGAGCAGTTCTTC
cdr3_aa: CASSLGSGIGNEQFF

clone_size: few
j_call: TRBJ1-4
v_call: TRBV6-6
d_call: NA
cdr3_nt: TGTGCCAGCAGGTTTTTGACTAATGAAAAACTGTTTTTT
cdr3_aa: CASRFLTNEKLFF

clone_size: few
j_call: TRBJ2-5
v_call: TRBV12-3/TRBV12-4
d_call: NA
cdr3_nt: TGTGCCAGCAGTTTACGGGGGAGTTTTTCCCTAGAGACCCAGTACTTC
cdr3_aa: CASSLRGSFSLETQYF

clone_size: NA
j_call: TRBJ2-3
v_call: TRBV12-5
d_call: TRBD2
cdr3_nt: TGTGCTAGTGGTTTGACTAACAAGACGACTAGCGCTAGCACAGATACGCAGTATTTT
cdr3_aa: CASGLTNKTTSASTDTQYF

clone_size: few
j_call: TRBJ2-7
v_call: TRBV7-2
d_call: NA
cdr3_nt: TGTGCCAGCAGCCGATTCCTGGCCCACCCCTACGAGCAGTACTTC
cdr3_aa: CASSRFLAHPYEQYF

clone_size: few
j_call: TRBJ2-1
v_call: TRBV6-1
d_call: NA
cdr3_nt: TGTGCCAGCAGTGGGCGGGGTTACTACAATGAGCAGTTCTTC
cdr3_aa: CASSGRGYYNEQFF

clone_size: NA
j_call: TRBJ2-4
v_call: TRBV7-2
d_call: NA
cdr3_nt: TGTGCCAGCAGCCAGGGCAGGGTTGGGTTAAACATTCAGTACTTC
cdr3_aa: CASSQGRVGLNIQYF

clone_size: few
j_call: TRBJ2-1
v_call: TRBV7-9
d_call: NA
cdr3_nt: TGTGCCAGCAGCTTGCTCCCCACGAAGCAGTTCTTC
cdr3_aa: CASSLLPTKQFF

clone_size: NA
j_call: TRBJ2-4
v_call: TRBV4-1
d_call: NA
cdr3_nt: TGCGCCAGCAGCGACCGGGCCAAGGAAGCCAAAAACATTCAGTACTTC
cdr3_aa: CASSDRAKEAKNIQYF

clone_size: NA
j_call: TRBJ1-6
v_call: TRBV18
d_call: NA
cdr3_nt: TGTGCCAGCTCACCTTATGGACAGAATGATTCACCCCTCCACTTT
cdr3_aa: CASSPYGQNDSPLHF

clone_size: few
j_call: TRBJ2-2
v_call: TRBV7-3
d_call: TRBD1
cdr3_nt: TGTGCCAGCAGCTTAACCGGGACAGGGAGGTTGAACACCGGGGAGCTGTTTTTT
cdr3_aa: CASSLTGTGRLNTGELFF

clone_size: NA
j_call: TRBJ2-7
v_call: TRBV18
d_call: NA
cdr3_nt: TGTGCCAGCTCAAGCCGACAGACGGAGCAGTACTTC
cdr3_aa: CASSSRQTEQYF

clone_size: NA
j_call: TRBJ2-7
v_call: TRBV10-3
d_call: TRBD2
cdr3_nt: TGTGCCATCAGTGAGTCCACCAGCGGGAGGGCCGATCTGGAGTACTTC
cdr3_aa: CAISESTSGRADLEYF

clone_size: NA
j_call: TRBJ2-3
v_call: TRBV20-1
d_call: NA
cdr3_nt: TGCAGTGCTAGTTTAGGGGTGAGCACAGATACGCAGTATTTT
cdr3_aa: CSASLGVSTDTQYF

clone_size: NA
j_call: TRBJ2-3
v_call: TRBV20-1
d_call: TRBD2
cdr3_nt: TGCAGTGCTAGAGGCGGGGGGGCTACAGATACGCAGTATTTT
cdr3_aa: CSARGGGATDTQYF

clone_size: few
j_call: TRBJ2-2
v_call: TRBV3-1
d_call: NA
cdr3_nt: TGTGCCAGCAGCCATGTAGGAGGGGAGCTGTTTTTT
cdr3_aa: CASSHVGGELFF

clone_size: NA
j_call: TRBJ1-1
v_call: TRBV7-2
d_call: NA
cdr3_nt: TGTGCCAGCACCCTCCCGAACACTGAAGCTTTCTTT
cdr3_aa: CASTLPNTEAFF

clone_size: many
j_call: TRBJ2-1
v_call: TRBV12-3/TRBV12-4
d_call: NA
cdr3_nt: TGTGCCAGCAGTGGACAGTCCTTTGGCAATGAGCAGTTCTTC
cdr3_aa: CASSGQSFGNEQFF

clone_size: NA
j_call: TRBJ2-5
v_call: TRBV5-8
d_call: TRBD2
cdr3_nt: TGTGCCAGCAGCTCGGGGACCTGGCGGGGGCAAGAGACCCAGTACTTC
cdr3_aa: CASSSGTWRGQETQYF

clone_size: NA
j_call: TRBJ2-7
v_call: TRBV7-6
d_call: NA
cdr3_nt: TGTGCCAGCAGCTTAGGGTCACAGGGTGGCGACGAGCAGTACTTC
cdr3_aa: CASSLGSQGGDEQYF

clone_size: NA
j_call: TRBJ2-4
v_call: TRBV28
d_call: NA
cdr3_nt: TGTGCCAGCAGTCGAGGAGCCAAAAACATTCAGTACTTC
cdr3_aa: CASSRGAKNIQYF

clone_size: few
j_call: TRBJ2-3
v_call: TRBV6-1
d_call: NA
cdr3_nt: TGTGCCAGCAGCCCGTGGGCGGGGGCCACAGATACGCAGTATTTT
cdr3_aa: CASSPWAGATDTQYF

clone_size: few
j_call: TRBJ2-7
v_call: TRBV20-1
d_call: NA
cdr3_nt: TGCAGTGCTAGAGACGCCCCCCCTGCTAGCCCCTATCCCTACGAGCAGTACTTC
cdr3_aa: CSARDAPPASPYPYEQYF

clone_size: NA
j_call: TRBJ2-7
v_call: TRBV25-1
d_call: NA
cdr3_nt: TGTGCCAGCAGTGACTCTCCTTCCTACGAGCAGTACTTC
cdr3_aa: CASSDSPSYEQYF

clone_size: few
j_call: TRBJ2-7
v_call: TRBV2
d_call: TRBD2
cdr3_nt: TGTGCCAGCACGGGACTAGTAGCCTACGAGCAGTACTTC
cdr3_aa: CASTGLVAYEQYF

clone_size: few
j_call: TRBJ2-3
v_call: TRBV11-2
d_call: TRBD1
cdr3_nt: TGTGCCAGCAGAATCTCAGGGGGAGTCTTTCCAGATACGCAGTATTTT
cdr3_aa: CASRISGGVFPDTQYF

clone_size: NA
j_call: TRBJ2-4
v_call: TRBV5-6
d_call: NA
cdr3_nt: TGTGCCAGCAGCTTGCTCGCCCCAACCAAAAACATTCAGTACTTC
cdr3_aa: CASSLLAPTKNIQYF

clone_size: few
j_call: TRBJ2-1
v_call: TRBV11-2
d_call: TRBD2
cdr3_nt: TGTGCCAGCAGCTTGGACGGACTAGGGAAATTCTACAATGAGCAGTTCTTC
cdr3_aa: CASSLDGLGKFYNEQFF

clone_size: few
j_call: TRBJ2-3
v_call: TRBV6-1
d_call: TRBD1
cdr3_nt: TGTGCCAGCAGTACAGGGGGTTCGACAGATACGCAGTATTTT
cdr3_aa: CASSTGGSTDTQYF

clone_size: few
j_call: TRBJ1-5
v_call: TRBV7-2
d_call: TRBD1
cdr3_nt: TGTGCCAGCAGCTTGGGGACAGCCCATCAGCCCCAGCATTTT
cdr3_aa: CASSLGTAHQPQHF

clone_size: NA
j_call: TRBJ2-5
v_call: TRBV5-1
d_call: NA
cdr3_nt: TGCGCCAGCCAGAAGGGGGGGGCCAAAGAGACCCAGTACTTC
cdr3_aa: CASQKGGAKETQYF

clone_size: NA
j_call: TRBJ2-4
v_call: TRBV6-2/TRBV6-3
d_call: TRBD2
cdr3_nt: TGTGCCAGCAGGCGACTAGCGGGGAATTGGAATCAGTACTTC
cdr3_aa: CASRRLAGNWNQYF

clone_size: few
j_call: TRBJ2-1
v_call: TRBV5-1
d_call: NA
cdr3_nt: TGCGCCAGCAGTTGGGGGGTCAATGAGCAGTTCTTC
cdr3_aa: CASSWGVNEQFF

clone_size: NA
j_call: TRBJ2-7
v_call: TRBV7-9
d_call: NA
cdr3_nt: TGTGCCAGCAGGTTTGGTGTCTACGAGCAGTACTTC
cdr3_aa: CASRFGVYEQYF